This TCR beta chain comes out of a study of blood T cell repertoires in COVID-19. Study as a whole: Both acute and convalescent COVID-19 samples were obtained from the United States, Italy and Spain. Sample material is recorded as cDNA or gDNA derived from T cells, B-cell-depleted T cells, or PBMCs.

Clones were read by immunoSEQ multiplex PCR, and TCRdb kept only the in-frame ones, dropping some. The table lists approximately 220,000 clones, 70% to 90% of them singletons, with roughly 0.69% in the top ten. The V end was cut by 0 bases, the J end by 1 base, with 9 bases between. The CDR3 is 16 residues long. CDR1 and CDR2 (germline): MNHEY, SVGAGI. V usage is TRBV6-5 and J usage is TRBJ2-2; no clear D gene. The origin of this receptor is a man in his forties with acute or convalescent COVID-19. Source material: peripheral blood. The chain's CDR3 is CASSYSNTLNTGELFF. The CDR3 bases are TGTGCCAGCAGTTACTCGAATACTTTGAACACCGGGGAGCTGTTTTTT.